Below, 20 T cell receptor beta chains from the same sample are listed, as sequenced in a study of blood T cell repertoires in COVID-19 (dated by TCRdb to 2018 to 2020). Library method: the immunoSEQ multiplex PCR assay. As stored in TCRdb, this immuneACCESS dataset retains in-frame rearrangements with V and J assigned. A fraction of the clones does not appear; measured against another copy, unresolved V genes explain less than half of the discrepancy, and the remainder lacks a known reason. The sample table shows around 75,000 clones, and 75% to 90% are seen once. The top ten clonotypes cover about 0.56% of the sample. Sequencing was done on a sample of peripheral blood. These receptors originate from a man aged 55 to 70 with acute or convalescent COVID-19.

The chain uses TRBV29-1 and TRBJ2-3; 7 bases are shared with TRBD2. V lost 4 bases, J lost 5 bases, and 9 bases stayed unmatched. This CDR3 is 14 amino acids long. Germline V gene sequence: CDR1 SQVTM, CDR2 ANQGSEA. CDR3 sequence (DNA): TGCAGCGTTGTTTTTGGGAGGGCCGGAGATACGCAGTATTTT. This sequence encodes CSVVFGRAGDTQYF.

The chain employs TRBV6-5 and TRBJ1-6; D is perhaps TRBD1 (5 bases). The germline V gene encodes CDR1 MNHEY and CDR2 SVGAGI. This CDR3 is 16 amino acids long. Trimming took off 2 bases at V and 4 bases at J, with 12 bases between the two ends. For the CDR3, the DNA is TGTGCCAGCAGTTACGGCGGGGCCTCTTATAATTCACCCCTCCACTTT. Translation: CASSYGGASYNSPLHF.

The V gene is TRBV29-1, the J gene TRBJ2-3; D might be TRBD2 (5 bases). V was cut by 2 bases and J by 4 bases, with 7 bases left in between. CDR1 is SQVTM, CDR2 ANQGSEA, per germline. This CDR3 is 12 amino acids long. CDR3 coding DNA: TGCAGCGTTGAACTAGCACCAGATACGCAGTATTTT. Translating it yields CSVELAPDTQYF.

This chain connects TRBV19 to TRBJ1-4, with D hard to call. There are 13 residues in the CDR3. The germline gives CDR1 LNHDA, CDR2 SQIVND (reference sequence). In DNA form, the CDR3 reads TGTGCGTCAGGCGGGAGTGGGGATGAAAAACTGTTTTTT. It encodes CASGGSGDEKLFF.

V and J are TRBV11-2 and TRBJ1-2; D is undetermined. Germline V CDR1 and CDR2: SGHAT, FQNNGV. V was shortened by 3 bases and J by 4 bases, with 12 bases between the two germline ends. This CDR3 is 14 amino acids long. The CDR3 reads CASSFDVRGYGYTF. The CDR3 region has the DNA TGTGCCAGCAGCTTTGATGTACGGGGCTATGGCTACACCTTC.

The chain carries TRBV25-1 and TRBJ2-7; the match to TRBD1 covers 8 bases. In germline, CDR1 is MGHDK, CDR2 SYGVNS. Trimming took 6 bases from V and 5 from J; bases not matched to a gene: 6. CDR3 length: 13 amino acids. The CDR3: CASSRTGRDEQYF. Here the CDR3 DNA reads TGTGCCAGCAGCCGGACAGGGAGAGACGAGCAGTACTTC.

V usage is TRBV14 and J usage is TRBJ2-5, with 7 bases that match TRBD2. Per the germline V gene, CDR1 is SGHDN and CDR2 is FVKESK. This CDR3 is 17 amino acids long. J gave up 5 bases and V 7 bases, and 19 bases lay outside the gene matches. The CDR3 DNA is TGTGCCAGCATCCTATGGGGGACTAACGGTTGGGAGGAGACCCAGTACTTC. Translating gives CASILWGTNGWEETQYF.

The CDR3 loop is CASSEALPGSGPQHF. CDR3 DNA: TGTGCCAGCAGTGAAGCGCTTCCAGGGTCAGGACCCCAGCATTTT. The rearrangement joins TRBV2 to TRBJ1-5; a possible D gene is TRBD1 (5 bases). Germline V CDR1 and CDR2: SNHLY, FYNNEI. Trimming stripped 0 bases from V and 10 bases from J, with 16 bases between. This CDR3 is built from 15 residues. Full variable domain (outside the CDR3, taken from reference TRBV2 and TRBJ1-5): EPEVTQTPSHQVTQMGQEVILRCVPISNHLYFYWYRQILGQKVEFLVSFYNNEISEKSEIFDDQFSVERPDGSNFTLKIRSTKLEDSAMYFCASSEALPGSGPQHFGDGTRLSIL.

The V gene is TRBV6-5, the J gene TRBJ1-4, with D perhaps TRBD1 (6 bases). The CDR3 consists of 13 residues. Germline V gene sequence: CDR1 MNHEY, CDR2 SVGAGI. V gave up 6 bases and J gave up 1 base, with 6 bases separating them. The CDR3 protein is CASRQGTNEKLFF. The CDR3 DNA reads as TGTGCCAGCAGACAGGGAACTAATGAAAAACTGTTTTTT.

The CDR3 here is CAWSLHRGRYEQYF. The CDR3 DNA follows: TGTGCCTGGAGTTTACACAGGGGACGCTACGAGCAGTACTTC. This chain joins TRBV30 and TRBJ2-7; 7 nucleotides agree with TRBD1. V was pared by 2 bases and J by 3 bases, with 7 bases of the junction left unmatched. This CDR3 region has 14 residues. CDR1 and CDR2 from the germline V gene are GTSNPN and SVGIG (reference sequence).

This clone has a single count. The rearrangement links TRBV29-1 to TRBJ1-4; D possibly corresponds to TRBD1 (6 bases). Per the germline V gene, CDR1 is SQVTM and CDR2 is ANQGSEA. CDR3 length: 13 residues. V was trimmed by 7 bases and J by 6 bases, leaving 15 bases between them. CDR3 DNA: TGCAGCGGCCAACAGGGAGCGCATGAAAAACTGTTTTTT. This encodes CSGQQGAHEKLFF.

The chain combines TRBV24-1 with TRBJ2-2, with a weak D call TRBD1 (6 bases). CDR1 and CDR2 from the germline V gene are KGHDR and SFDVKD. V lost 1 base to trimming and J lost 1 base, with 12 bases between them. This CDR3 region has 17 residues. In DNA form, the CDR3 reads TGTGCCACCAGTGATTTACCCCGGACAGAGAACACCGGGGAGCTGTTTTTT. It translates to CATSDLPRTENTGELFF.

CDR3 bases: TGTGCCAGCTCACCACGTTTAAATTTGCTTGGACAGGAAAACTATGGCTACACCTTC. This sequence encodes CASSPRLNLLGQENYGYTF. The chain has TRBV18 and TRBJ1-2; 7 bases align to TRBD1. CDR3 length: 19 amino acids. Germline V gene data show CDR1 as KGHSH and CDR2 as LQKENI. The junction had 16 bases not matched to a gene; V was cut back by 1 base and J by 2 bases.

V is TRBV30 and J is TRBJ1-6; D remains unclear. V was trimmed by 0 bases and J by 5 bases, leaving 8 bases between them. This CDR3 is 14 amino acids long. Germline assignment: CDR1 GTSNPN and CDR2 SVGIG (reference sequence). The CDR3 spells CAWSVVAHNSPLHF. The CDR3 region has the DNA TGTGCCTGGAGTGTTGTAGCACATAATTCACCCCTCCACTTT.

The CDR3 loop reads CASSEGGTGDYEQYF. The DNA for the CDR3 is TGTGCCAGCAGTGAAGGAGGAACGGGGGACTACGAGCAGTACTTC. This chain uses TRBV6-1 with TRBJ2-7; D might be TRBD2 (6 bases). Germline V gene sequence: CDR1 MNHNS, CDR2 SASEGT. CDR3 size: 15 residues. V was pared by 1 base and J by 3 bases, with 13 bases between.

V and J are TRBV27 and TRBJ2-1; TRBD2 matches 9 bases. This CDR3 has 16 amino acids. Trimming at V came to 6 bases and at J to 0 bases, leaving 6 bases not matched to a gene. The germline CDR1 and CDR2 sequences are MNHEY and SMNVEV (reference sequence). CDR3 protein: CASRKTSGSSYNEQFF. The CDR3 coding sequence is TGTGCCAGCAGGAAAACTAGCGGGTCCTCCTACAATGAGCAGTTCTTC.

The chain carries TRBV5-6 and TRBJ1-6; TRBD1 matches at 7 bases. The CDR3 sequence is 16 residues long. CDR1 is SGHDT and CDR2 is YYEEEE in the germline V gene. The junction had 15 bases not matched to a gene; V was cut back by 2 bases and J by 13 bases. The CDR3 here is CASSFRGQQRILPLHF. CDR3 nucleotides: TGTGCCAGCAGCTTCAGGGGACAGCAGCGGATTCTGCCCCTCCACTTT.

CDR3 DNA: TGTGCCAGCAGCTTGGTACAGGGGAACACCGGGGAGCTGTTTTTT. It translates to CASSLVQGNTGELFF. The V call is TRBV7-9, the J call TRBJ2-2, with a weak D call TRBD1 (6 bases). The V end was cut by 3 bases, the J end by 1 base, with 9 bases between. There are 15 residues in the CDR3. Germline CDR1 SEHNR, CDR2 FQNEAQ (reference sequence).

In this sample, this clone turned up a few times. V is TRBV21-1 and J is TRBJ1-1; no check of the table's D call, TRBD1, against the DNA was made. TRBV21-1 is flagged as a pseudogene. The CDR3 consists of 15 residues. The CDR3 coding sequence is TGTGCCAGCAGCAATATGGGGCGGAATAACACTGAAGCTTTCTTT. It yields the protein CASSNMGRNNTEAFF.

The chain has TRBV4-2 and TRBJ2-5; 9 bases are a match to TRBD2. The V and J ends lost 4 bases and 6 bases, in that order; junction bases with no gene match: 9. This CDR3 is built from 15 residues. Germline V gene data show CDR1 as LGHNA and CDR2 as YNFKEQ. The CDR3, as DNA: TGTGCCAGCAGCCCATCAGCGGGGGGCGCCCAGACCCAGTACTTC. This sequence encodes CASSPSAGGAQTQYF.